The sequence of this T cell receptor (beta chain) was determined in a study of OX40 agonist ivuxolimab in advanced cancers. With respect to the entire study: Ivuxolimab was a fully human IgG2 agonistic monoclonal antibody targeting the costimulatory receptor OX40 (CD134). The point of sequencing TCRbeta in the periphery was to test whether ivuxolimab changed TCR sequence diversity and drove clonal T-cell expansion. Intravenous ivuxolimab was administered to patients every 2 weeks at six dose levels: 0.01, 0.1, 0.3, 1.5, 3 and 10 mg/kg. Patients were allowed to have had prior anti-PD-1, anti-PD-L1 or anti-CTLA-4 therapy, and 40% of the dose-escalation patients had been treated with checkpoint inhibitors. The monotherapy dose-escalation portion (N ≈ 50 patients) of the phase I ivuxolimab trial is reported in the paper. A male proportion of around 80% and a mean age of around 60 years, ranging from 23 to 79, were recorded for the dose-escalation cohort. Partial responses occurred in three dose-escalation patients, of whom one had hepatocellular carcinoma and two had cutaneous melanoma. Of the approximately 50 dose-escalation patients, hepatocellular carcinoma was present in about 20, melanoma in some 15, renal cell carcinoma in 9 and head and neck cancer in 9. On the study overall, not on this receptor specifically: In partial responders in the 0.1-3.0 mg/kg groups, normalized peripheral clonal expansion was found to be among the lowest, especially among CD8+ T cells. At doses of 0.1 to 3.0 mg/kg, clonal expansion of both CD4+ and CD8+ T cells in blood was seen between baseline and week 6. Low levels of normalized T-cell clonal expansion were also seen in some nonresponding patients. After ivuxolimab, more expanded clones were found on average in CD8+ T cells than in CD4+ T cells. The antigen specificity of the peripheral T cells that underwent clonal expansion was not determined.

Looking up the germline V gene yields CDR1 MGHDK and CDR2 SYGVNS. The junction carries 6 bases between V and J, which are trimmed by 3 bases and 3 bases respectively. Taken from cysteine to phenylalanine, the CDR3 has 12 residues. The entry retains the CDR3 DNA only, 36 bases that are in frame from base 1. Genomic DNA was extracted from sorted cells for sequencing of the TCRbeta CDR3 region. The immunoSEQ Assay was used for sequencing of TCRbeta CDR3 regions. The table comes from immuneACCESS by way of TCRdb, which keeps in-frame sequences with V and J called. Part of the clones is missing from these tables; in studies checked, under half for an unresolved V gene and the rest for unknown reasons. For this sample there are tens of thousands of clones; approximately 90% appear just once. The ten top clones hold about 45% of the sample. Note on this clone: No cognate antigen has been identified for it. Per-base qualities were not stored, and no clone one base away is much larger.

Patients with autoimmune disease history or receiving systemic immunosuppression were excluded from the trial. In every dose cohort, peripheral blood was drawn for TCR sequencing at baseline, cycle 4 day 1, and cycle 7 day 1. The samples were taken from a phase I, first-in-human, multicenter, open-label dose-escalation trial of ivuxolimab. Adults with locally advanced or metastatic melanoma, renal cell, hepatocellular, or head and neck squamous cell carcinoma were enrolled in the trial. Before TCR sequencing, CD4+ T cells and CD8+ T cells from peripheral blood were sorted into separate populations.

The TCR was taken from an adult with an advanced solid tumor such as melanoma, head and neck, liver or kidney cancer. Sequences were derived from CD4+ or CD8+ T cells sorted from blood, sampled in a trial of the OX40 agonist ivuxolimab. The V and J segments used are TRBV25-1 and TRBJ2-7, with no confidently assigned D gene. The CDR3 here reads CASSDGLYEQYF. The bases are TGTGCCAGCAGTGACGGGCTCTACGAGCAGTACTTC.